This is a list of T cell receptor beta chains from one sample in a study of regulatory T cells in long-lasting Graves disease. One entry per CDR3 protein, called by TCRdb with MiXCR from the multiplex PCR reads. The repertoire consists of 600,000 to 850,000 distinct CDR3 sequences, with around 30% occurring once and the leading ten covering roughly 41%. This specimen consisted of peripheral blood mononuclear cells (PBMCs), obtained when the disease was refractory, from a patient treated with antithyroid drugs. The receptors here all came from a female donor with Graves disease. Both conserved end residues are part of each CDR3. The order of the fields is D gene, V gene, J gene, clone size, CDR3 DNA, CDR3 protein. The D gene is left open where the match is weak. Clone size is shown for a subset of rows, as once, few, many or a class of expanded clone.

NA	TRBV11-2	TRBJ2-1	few	TGTGCCAGCAGCCCCCCGGGACACACGGGATACAATGAGCAGTTCTTC	CASSPPGHTGYNEQFF
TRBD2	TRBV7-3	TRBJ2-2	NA	TGTGCCAGCAGCTTAATGGGAGGGACTAGCGGGGAGCTGTTTTTT	CASSLMGGTSGELFF
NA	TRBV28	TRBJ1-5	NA	TGTGCCAGCATCCACGACAGGATTGGTCAGCCCCAGCATTTT	CASIHDRIGQPQHF
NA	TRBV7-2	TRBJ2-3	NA	TGTGCCAGCAGCCAGCCCGGCAGCACAGATACGCAGTATTTT	CASSQPGSTDTQYF
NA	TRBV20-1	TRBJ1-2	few	TGCAGTGGGGGTGTCTATGGCTACACCTTC	CSGGVYGYTF
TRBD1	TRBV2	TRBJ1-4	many	TGTGCCAGCACCCAGGACAGGGTAAATGAAAAACTGTTTTTT	CASTQDRVNEKLFF
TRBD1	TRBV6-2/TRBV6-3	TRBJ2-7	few	TGTGCCAGCAGCCCCGAGCCCCCGGGACAGGGAACCTACGAGCAGTACTTC	CASSPEPPGQGTYEQYF
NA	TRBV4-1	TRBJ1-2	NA	TGCGCCAGCAGCCAAGGAGGGGGGTCCTATGGCTACACCTTC	CASSQGGGSYGYTF
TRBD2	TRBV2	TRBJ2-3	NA	TGTGCCAGCCGCCTTAGTAGCGGGATTGGCGCAGATACGCAGTATTTT	CASRLSSGIGADTQYF
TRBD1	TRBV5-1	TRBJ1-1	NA	TGCGCCAGCAGCTTCGGACAGGGGAGCCGTGAAGCTTTCTTT	CASSFGQGSREAFF
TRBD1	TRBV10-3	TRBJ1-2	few	TGTGCCATCAGTGAGTCGACAAACAGGGGGCTAGGAGTGCGAGGCTACACCTTC	CAISESTNRGLGVRGYTF
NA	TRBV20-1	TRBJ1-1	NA	TGCAGTGCGCCACGTTCGGGGCCAATGAACACTGAAGCTTTCTTT	CSAPRSGPMNTEAFF
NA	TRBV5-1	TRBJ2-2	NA	TGCGCCAGCAGCCCCCAGACAGGAGACACCGGGGAGCTGTTTTTT	CASSPQTGDTGELFF
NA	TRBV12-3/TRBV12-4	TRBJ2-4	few	TGTGCCAGCAGTTTTGGCAAAAACATTCAGTACTTC	CASSFGKNIQYF
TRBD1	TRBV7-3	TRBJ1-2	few	TGTGCCAGCAGCTTCGGCACAGGGGGAAGATCCTATGGCTACACCTTC	CASSFGTGGRSYGYTF
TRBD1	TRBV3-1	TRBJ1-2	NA	TGTGCCAGCAGCCAAGGAGGGGGCAGGAACTATGGCTACACCTTC	CASSQGGGRNYGYTF
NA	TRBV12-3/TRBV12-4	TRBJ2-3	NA	TGTGCCAGCGCCCCGTTGGGGCTAGGCACAGATACGCAGTATTTT	CASAPLGLGTDTQYF
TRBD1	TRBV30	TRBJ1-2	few	TGTGCCTGGAGTGTACTGGGGACAGTCTATGGCTACACCTTC	CAWSVLGTVYGYTF
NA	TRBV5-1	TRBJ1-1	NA	TGCGCCAGCAGCTCCGACACTGATTTTGCGAACACTGAAGCTTTCTTT	CASSSDTDFANTEAFF
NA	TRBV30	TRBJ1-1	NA	TGTGCCTCAACTGTCGGAGGGCAAGCTTTCTTT	CASTVGGQAFF
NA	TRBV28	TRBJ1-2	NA	TGTGCCAGCACCATGGGACCCCCTGAGGACTATGGCTACACCTTC	CASTMGPPEDYGYTF
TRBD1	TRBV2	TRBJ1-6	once	TGTGCCAGCAGCTCCCGGACAGGAGGCAAACATAATTCACCCCTCCACTTT	CASSSRTGGKHNSPLHF